This TCR beta chain comes out of a study of T cell repertoires in cytomegalovirus infection. Study as a whole: The authors used CMV epitopes that were HLA-C-restricted (recently identified) and HLA-B-restricted (well studied).

CDR3 length: 16 residues. Germline V CDR1 and CDR2: DFQATT, SNEGSKA (reference sequence). V trimming: 1 base; J trimming: 4 bases; junction bases outside the gene matches: 7. The table lists this clonotype with a few counts. Its antigen is not known. TCRdb reprocessed the reads with MiXCR, giving one entry per CDR3 protein. The sample records about 900,000 distinct CDR3 sequences, around 31% being singletons. Overall study results and limits: HLA-C-restricted, CMV-specific TCR beta clonotypes were dominant ex vivo.

This receptor was obtained from a human donor in good health (CMV status not recorded). Some clones in this sample may be carry-over from other donors' samples. V and J are TRBV20-1 and TRBJ2-3; 11 nucleotides agree with TRBD2. Sequences were derived from cultured CD8+ T cells from PBMCs, sampled from culture after CMV antigen stimulation. Here the CDR3 reads CSARVPLAGGADTQYF. The CDR3 DNA reads as TGCAGTGCTAGAGTGCCTCTAGCGGGGGGCGCAGATACGCAGTATTTT.